This passage covers 26 T cell receptor beta chains from one sample sequenced in a study of Graves' ophthalmopathy and Graves' hyperthyroidism. Amplifying from RNA transcripts, the study obtained TCR beta CDR3 regions. A first-round RT-PCR used HTBI primers, followed by a second-round multiplex PCR. TCRdb re-called the multiplex PCR reads through MiXCR, storing one row per CDR3 protein. This table holds roughly 480,000 distinct CDR3 sequences, 14% found once. Sequences were obtained from blood. The receptor set was obtained from a woman in her 30s with Graves' ophthalmopathy.

This clonotype was counted at least ten times. The chain uses TRBV28 and TRBJ1-1; D unresolved. Deletions cut 5 bases from V and 8 bases from J, with 9 bases between. The CDR3 has 11 amino acids. Germline CDR1 reads MDHEN; CDR2 reads SYDVKM. In DNA form, the CDR3 reads TGTGCCAGCAGTCGACCGAACGAAGCTTTCTTT. Its translation is CASSRPNEAFF.

This clonotype was observed at least ten times. The genes are TRBV24-1 and TRBJ1-2; the D gene is possibly TRBD1 (5 bases). The CDR3 covers 15 residues. Trimming removed 12 bases at V and 7 bases at J, with 26 bases between. Germline V gene sequence: CDR1 KGHDR, CDR2 SFDVKD. The CDR3 DNA reads as TGTGCCCCTCGGACACGGGTGTCGGTGAGCTGTGGCTACACCTTC. Translation: CAPRTRVSVSCGYTF.

There are many counts of this clonotype. The chain carries TRBV19 and TRBJ2-5, with 7 bases aligning to TRBD1. V was clipped by 2 bases and J by 9 bases; unmatched bases: 3. The CDR3 has 12 residues. Germline V lookup: CDR1 LNHDA, CDR2 SQIVND (reference sequence). The DNA of the CDR3 is TGTGCCAGTAGTATAACCCAGGGGGCCCAGTACTTC. Translating it yields CASSITQGAQYF.

This clonotype was seen repeatedly, ten times or more. The V call is TRBV10-3, the J call TRBJ2-7, with 10 positions matching TRBD2. Germline V gene data show CDR1 as ENHRY and CDR2 as SYGVKD. The CDR3 sequence is 14 residues long. After removal of 5 bases from V and 0 bases from J, the junction contained 1 base not matched to a gene. CDR3 in amino acids: CAISPSGGSYEQYF. The CDR3 DNA follows: TGTGCCATCAGTCCTAGCGGGGGCTCCTACGAGCAGTACTTC.

This clonotype has ten or more counts. This chain connects TRBV27 to TRBJ2-7; D is unclear. The CDR3 has 13 residues. Deletions cut 0 bases from V and 6 bases from J, with 9 bases between. Germline V lookup: CDR1 MNHEY, CDR2 SMNVEV (reference sequence). CDR3 DNA: TGTGCCAGCAGTTTATCAGTCACAACCGAGCAGTACTTC. Its protein product is CASSLSVTTEQYF.

This chain joins TRBV4-1 and TRBJ2-7, with a tentative D call TRBD2 (6 bases). Trimming removed 0 bases at V and 2 bases at J, with 14 bases between. The CDR3 has 16 amino acids. CDR1 is MGHRA and CDR2 is YSYEKL in the germline V gene. The CDR3 DNA is TGCGCCAGCAGCCAAGAGAGCTTAGGAGGGACCTACGAGCAGTACTTC. The encoded protein is CASSQESLGGTYEQYF.

In this sample, this clonotype turned up once. The gene calls are TRBV7-2 and TRBJ2-7; 11 bases fit TRBD2. The CDR3 runs to 15 residues. The germline V gene encodes CDR1 SGHTA and CDR2 FQGNSA. V was clipped by 2 bases and J by 4 bases; unmatched bases: 4. The CDR3 nucleotides are TGTGCCAGCAGCTTAACTAGCGGGAGTAGGTACGAGCAGTACTTC. It specifies CASSLTSGSRYEQYF.

This clonotype was observed at least ten times. The rearrangement joins TRBV12-3 or TRBV12-4 to TRBJ1-1; 8 bases map to TRBD1. V shed 6 bases and J 5 bases; nucleotides not matched to a gene: 8. The CDR3 runs 14 residues. CDR3 sequence: CASSQTGGLTEAFF. DNA of the CDR3: TGTGCCAGCAGCCAAACAGGGGGACTTACTGAAGCTTTCTTT.

This clonotype was picked up a small number of times. The genes are TRBV12-3 or TRBV12-4 and TRBJ1-2; D unclear. Trimming stripped 3 bases from V and 8 bases from J, with 13 bases between. This CDR3 spans 13 amino acids. The CDR3 DNA is TGTGCCAGCAGTTTTGGCAGCCTTAGGGGCTACACCTTC. It specifies CASSFGSLRGYTF.

This clonotype occurred many times. The V and J genes are TRBV29-1 and TRBJ1-2, with D unclear. In germline, CDR1 is SQVTM, CDR2 ANQGSEA. V dropped 6 bases and J dropped 0 bases, with 14 bases sitting between them. CDR3 length: 14 residues. CDR3 DNA sequence: TGCAGCGTCGCTAACGCGGAGGCTAACTATGGCTACACCTTC. Its translation is CSVANAEANYGYTF.

The chain combines TRBV11-2 with TRBJ2-3; no reliable D call. Germline-derived CDR1 and CDR2 are SGHAT and FQNNGV. The CDR3 extends over 17 amino acids. Between the trimmed V and J ends, which lost 5 bases and 6 bases, there was a span of 24 bases. DNA for the CDR3: TGTGCCAGCAGCGCCTACGGCAATAGCCCACGCGGTGATACGCAGTATTTT. Residues: CASSAYGNSPRGDTQYF.

This clonotype was recorded many times. The J gene is TRBJ1-1, the V gene TRBV30, with D unclear. The CDR3 runs to 10 residues. Germline values: CDR1 GTSNPN, CDR2 SVGIG (reference sequence). V shed 4 bases and J shed 4 bases, with 4 bases lying between them. CDR3 in amino acids: CAWKSTEAFF. The CDR3 DNA is TGTGCCTGGAAATCCACTGAAGCTTTCTTT.

This clonotype appeared many times. The rearrangement links TRBV30 to TRBJ1-2; D unclear. There are 13 residues in the CDR3. The germline V gene encodes CDR1 GTSNPN and CDR2 SVGIG (reference sequence). Trimming took 1 base from V and 4 from J, leaving 10 bases between them. DNA of the CDR3: TGTGCCTGGAGTGCCCGAGGGAGCTATGGCTACACCTTC. Protein sequence: CAWSARGSYGYTF.

Many counts were recorded for this clonotype. The chain is built from TRBV12-5 and TRBJ2-7; possibly TRBD1 for D (6 bases). The CDR3 runs 14 residues. The germline CDR1 and CDR2 sequences are LGHNT and FRNRAP. Trimming cost V 4 bases and J 4 bases, with 14 bases left between them. CDR3 region: CASGSGHREYEQYF. CDR3 bases: TGTGCTAGTGGTTCGGGACACCGAGAGTACGAGCAGTACTTC.

In its sample, this clonotype was seen many times. The chain links TRBV10-3 to TRBJ2-5, with TRBD2 matching 14 bases. Germline V lookup: CDR1 ENHRY, CDR2 SYGVKD. The CDR3 runs to 17 residues. V gave up 6 bases and J gave up 4 bases; unmatched junction bases: 10. The CDR3 coding sequence is TGTGCCATCAGCGCGACTAGCGGGAGGGCCAGGGTAGAGACCCAGTACTTC. The encoded protein is CAISATSGRARVETQYF.

This rearrangement joins TRBV25-1 to TRBJ2-2, with a weak D call TRBD1 (7 bases). This CDR3 is built from 18 residues. Trimming cost V 4 bases and J 6 bases, with 24 bases left between them. Germline V lookup: CDR1 MGHDK, CDR2 SYGVNS. The CDR3 is CASSGGPRQGGYAGELFF. The CDR3 bases are TGTGCCAGCAGTGGGGGACCCCGCCAGGGGGGTTACGCCGGGGAGCTGTTTTTT.

About this clonotype itself: This may be a read error: a much more frequent sequence differs by one nucleotide. The rearrangement uses TRBV7-2 and TRBJ2-6, with D possibly TRBD1 on 6 matching bases. The CDR3 extends over 14 amino acids. Germline V gene lookup returns CDR1 SGHTA and CDR2 FQGNSA. V shed 6 bases and J shed 2 bases, with 8 bases lying between them. For the CDR3, the DNA is TGTGCCAGCAGGTACAGGGCTGGGGCCAACGTCCTGACTTTC. It is translated as CASRYRAGANVLTF.

At least ten counts were recorded for this clonotype. V is TRBV5-5 and J is TRBJ2-4, with D perhaps assigned TRBD1 or TRBD2 (5 bases each). The CDR3 is made up of 12 amino acids. Trimming took off 5 bases at V and 6 bases at J, with 9 bases between the two ends. Germline loops: CDR1 SGHKS, CDR2 YYEKEE (reference sequence). The CDR3 nucleotides are TGTGCCAGCAGTTGGGGGTCAAACATTCAGTACTTC. Translating it yields CASSWGSNIQYF.

This rearrangement joins TRBV7-2 to TRBJ2-7; TRBD1 is a possible D gene (6 bases). Germline V CDR1 and CDR2: SGHTA, FQGNSA. Trimming removed 5 bases from V and 4 bases from J, with 18 bases in between. This CDR3 has 15 residues. Here the CDR3 reads CASSAQGTSSYEQYF. The CDR3 nucleotides read TGTGCCAGCAGCGCACAAGGGACATCTTCTTACGAGCAGTACTTC. The variable domain in full, completed from reference TRBV7-2 and TRBJ2-7, reads GAGVSQSPSNKVTEKGKDVELRCDPISGHTALYWYRQSLGQGLEFLIYFQGNSAPDKSGLPSDRFSAERTGGSVSTLTIQRTQQEDSAVYLCASSAQGTSSYEQYFGPGTRLTVT.

At least ten counts were recorded for this clonotype. The gene calls are TRBV27 and TRBJ2-2; D unresolved. The CDR3 runs 12 residues. V lost 1 base and J lost 7, with 4 bases in between. Germline V CDR1 and CDR2: MNHEY, SMNVEV (reference sequence). The CDR3 reads CASSLYSGELFF. The CDR3 DNA sequence: TGTGCCAGCAGTTTATACAGCGGGGAGCTGTTTTTT.

This clonotype was seen ten or more times. The chain recombines TRBV29-1 with TRBJ1-3; possibly TRBD1 for D (6 bases). V lost 6 bases, J lost 4 bases, and 22 bases lay in between. Germline CDR1 reads SQVTM; CDR2 reads ANQGSEA. There are 16 residues in the CDR3. The CDR3 bases are TGCAGCGTGAGCCAAGGACAGAGTTACCCCGGAAACACCATATATTTT. This codes for CSVSQGQSYPGNTIYF.

This clonotype has at least ten counts. V usage is TRBV25-1 and J usage is TRBJ1-5, with no clear D. The CDR3 totals 13 residues. V was cut by 4 bases and J by 7 bases, with 11 bases left in between. Germline CDR1 and CDR2: MGHDK and SYGVNS. CDR3 nucleotide sequence: TGTGCCAGCAGTGTTAGAGAAAGACAGCCCCAGCATTTT. It specifies CASSVRERQPQHF.

This clonotype was seen many times. This chain connects TRBV9 to TRBJ2-7, with 9 bases matching TRBD1. This CDR3 contains 14 residues. Trimming took 4 bases from V and 6 from J; bases not matched to a gene: 8. Germline CDR1 and CDR2: SGDLS and YYNGEE. The CDR3 protein is CASSPLDRGVEQYF. As DNA, the CDR3 is TGTGCCAGCAGCCCACTGGACAGGGGAGTCGAGCAGTACTTC.

J is TRBJ1-2 and V is TRBV6-1; D remains unclear. Deletions cut 1 base from V and 8 bases from J, with 11 bases between. The CDR3 is 13 residues long. CDR1 is MNHNS and CDR2 is SASEGT in the germline V gene. Here the CDR3 reads CASSEGRTRGYTF. The CDR3 bases are TGTGCCAGCAGTGAAGGGCGCACGCGGGGCTACACCTTC.

This clonotype was observed many times. The chain has TRBV28 and TRBJ2-5; 8 bases are shared with TRBD2. Trimming at V came to 4 bases and at J to 4 bases, leaving 8 bases not matched to a gene. This CDR3 spans 15 amino acids. Germline CDR1 is MDHEN and CDR2 is SYDVKM. CDR3 residues: CASSSPPAGVETQYF. Written as DNA, the CDR3 is TGTGCCAGCAGTTCCCCACCAGCGGGAGTAGAGACCCAGTACTTC.

In this sample, this clonotype turned up many times. V gene TRBV10-3 combines with J gene TRBJ2-7, with 12 bases aligning to TRBD2. The CDR3 has 15 residues. CDR1 and CDR2 (germline): ENHRY, SYGVKD. The ends lost 3 bases at V and 4 bases at J; junction bases unmatched: 4. The CDR3 nucleotides read TGTGCCATCAGTGACCTGACTAGCGGGAGTTACGAGCAGTACTTC. As protein: CAISDLTSGSYEQYF.